This T cell receptor beta chain was recorded in a study of blood T cell repertoires in COVID-19. The CDR3 loop spans 14 amino acids. Trimming removed 4 bases from V and 4 bases from J; junction bases left unmatched: 4. CDR1 SGHTA and CDR2 FQGTGA come from the germline V gene. Only in-frame clones appear in the TCRdb table, and some are missing; sequencing was by immunoSEQ multiplex PCR. The sample includes about 80,000 clones, 65% to 90% of them seen just once. Sequenced input: peripheral blood. J is TRBJ2-3 and V is TRBV7-3; 8 bases align to TRBD1. This TCR was recovered from a man in his fifties or sixties with COVID-19, enrolled during active disease. The CDR3 nucleotides are TGTGCCAGCAGCTCGCAGGGGGCCGCAGATACGCAGTATTTT. It encodes CASSSQGAADTQYF.